This entry is about one T cell receptor beta chain. Its antigen specificity is not known. No much larger clonotype is one base removed from it; base qualities were not supplied. The CDR3, from cysteine to phenylalanine, totals 15 residues. The sequence is cut down to CDR3 DNA, 45 bases in frame from base 1. CDR1 SGDLS and CDR2 YYNGEE are derived from the germline V gene. The germline ends are 12 bases apart after V is trimmed by 0 bases and J by 2 bases. The data stem from a study of cytomegalovirus exposure and HLA in healthy donors (dated by TCRdb to about 2017). Study-level background: According to a later analysis, the roughly 120 validation repertoires were produced on the same platform as the 666 repertoires of the first cohort. The study aimed to test whether signatures of past pathogen exposure could be identified by cataloging public T cell receptors. In addition to the first cohort of several hundred subjects, a separate validation cohort of 120 different subjects was used. To predict cytomegalovirus infection status, the study combined high-throughput TCR immunosequencing, statistical association of individual TCRs with disease status, and machine learning.

Results the study describes overall, beyond this receptor: The study listed 150 to 200 TCR beta chains as associated with cytomegalovirus. A few of the identified cytomegalovirus-associated TCR beta chains were confirmed in vitro to be specific for cytomegalovirus antigens. The authors suggested that the approach could potentially be generalized to other disease states and immunological phenotypes. A later analysis had no HLA typing for the validation cohort, so co-occurrence there was scored across all 110 or so repertoires. Most TCR sequences were observed very rarely across donors, whereas some public TCRs were present in many individuals. The classifier was reported to diagnose cytomegalovirus status with high specificity and sensitivity in both the original and validation cohorts. Subsequent analysis determined that TCRs grouped into clusters in the first cohort also showed a tendency toward co-occurrence across the approximately 120 validation repertoires, and 85% to 95% of cluster scores exceeded 0.

Receptors were amplified or captured by the immunoSEQ multiplex PCR assay. Per the original workflow: A statistical classification framework was built to diagnose cytomegalovirus status from the catalog of TCR beta chain sequences. This is the immuneACCESS table as TCRdb keeps it, with only in-frame sequences that have V and J called. A part of the clones is gone; compared with another copy, unresolved V genes explain less than half, and the rest is unexplained. V, J and clone size are taken as reported in that table, and D and trimming were inferred from the DNA itself. This sample is represented by 45,000 to 65,000 clones; 75% to 95% of them were singletons. Roughly 3% of the sample lies in the top ten. Donors formed part of the validation cohort, which comprised over a hundred subjects and was distinct from the first cohort of over 500 subjects.

The receptor's source is a man younger than 30 in good health and CMV-seronegative. The sequence is built from TRBV9 and TRBJ2-7, with the D gene not confidently named. The sample taken for sequencing was PBMCs. The encoded CDR3 is CASSVGAGLTYEQYF. The DNA is as follows: TGTGCCAGCAGCGTAGGGGCAGGCCTGACCTACGAGCAGTACTTC.